The next 13 T cell receptor beta chains were all read from a single sample in a study of response to subunit inactivated influenza vaccine (dated by TCRdb to the late 2010s). To prepare the library, RT-PCR was applied. TCRdb shows the sequencer as Illumina HiSeq 2500. Clones were called with MiXCR by TCRdb after fastp trimmed the public reads at Q25, and only in-frame beta chains were retained. Each CDR3 protein gets just one entry, which takes the most common genes and DNA from the rows behind it. In this sample the table shows 610,000 or so distinct CDR3 sequences, about 14% of which occur a single time. Of the sample, around 10% is held by the ten largest clones. Sequencing used PBMCs from blood, obtained about 11 days after vaccination. The receptors were gathered from a man aged 45-65 years who received an inactivated influenza vaccine. Donor details come from another sample of the same person, matched by shared clones.

In this sample, this clonotype turned up many times. The chain recombines TRBV6-2 or TRBV6-3 with TRBJ2-1, with 7 bases matching TRBD2. The J segment lost 6 bases and the V segment lost 6 bases, leaving 17 bases of the junction unmatched. This CDR3 spans 17 amino acids. CDR1 and CDR2 (germline): MNHEY, SVGEGT. As DNA, the CDR3 is TGTGCCAGCAGGGGGAAAATCAGCGGGATAAGGGTCAATGAGCAGTTCTTC. Protein: CASRGKISGIRVNEQFF.

This clonotype was observed a few times. The V call is TRBV12-3 or TRBV12-4, the J call TRBJ2-5; 13 bases are a match to TRBD2. The CDR3 is 14 amino acids. V lost 6 bases, J lost 7 bases, and 5 bases stayed unmatched. The CDR3 coding sequence is TGTGCCAGCAGCCCACTAGCGGGAGGGGGGACCCAGTACTTC. Protein product: CASSPLAGGGTQYF.

This clonotype was counted only a few times. The chain recombines TRBV20-1 with TRBJ2-1; 9 bases fit TRBD2. V dropped 0 bases and J dropped 9; count of bases not matched to a gene: 12. Germline V gene data show CDR1 as DFQATT and CDR2 as SNEGSKA (reference sequence). The CDR3 is 16 amino acids. The CDR3 reads CSARDLTSGFRGEQFF. CDR3 nucleotide sequence: TGCAGTGCTAGAGATCTCACTAGCGGGTTCCGGGGTGAGCAGTTCTTC.

This chain joins TRBV9 and TRBJ2-7; D may match TRBD1 or TRBD2 (5 bases each). Germline CDR1 SGDLS, CDR2 YYNGEE. V gave up 3 bases and J gave up 1 base, with 11 bases separating them. This CDR3 has 14 residues. Here the CDR3 reads CASSGGTFSYEQYF. The CDR3 DNA follows: TGTGCCAGCAGCGGAGGGACGTTTTCCTACGAGCAGTACTTC.

In this sample, this clonotype turned up once. The rearrangement links TRBV7-2 to TRBJ2-1; a possible D gene is TRBD1 (6 bases). V was shortened by 3 bases and J by 0 bases, with 12 bases between the two germline ends. This CDR3 is built from 16 residues. Germline values: CDR1 SGHTA, CDR2 FQGNSA. This CDR3 reads CASSFLQGLSYNEQFF. The CDR3 DNA follows: TGTGCCAGCAGCTTCCTTCAGGGGCTCTCCTACAATGAGCAGTTCTTC.

The chain recombines TRBV6-4 with TRBJ2-3; TRBD2 matches 15 bases. The junction had 5 bases not matched to a gene; V was cut back by 6 bases and J by 4 bases. The CDR3 is 16 amino acids. CDR1 is MRHNA, CDR2 SNTAGT, per germline. The CDR3 bases are TGTGCCAGCAGCATAGGACTAGCGGGAGGGGCAGATACGCAGTATTTT. This codes for CASSIGLAGGADTQYF.

This clonotype has more than one count but fewer than ten. The chain links TRBV28 to TRBJ1-6; D gene uncertain. Germline CDR1 is MDHEN and CDR2 is SYDVKM. This CDR3 has 15 amino acids. Between the trimmed V and J ends, which lost 6 bases and 5 bases, there was a span of 14 bases. The CDR3 DNA reads TGTGCCAGCAGACCCTATAATTTCAATAATTCACCCCTCCACTTT. It specifies CASRPYNFNNSPLHF.

This clonotype occurred a few times. The chain uses TRBV27 and TRBJ1-1; tentatively, D is TRBD1 (5 bases). CDR1 and CDR2 from the germline V gene are MNHEY and SMNVEV (reference sequence). The CDR3 totals 12 residues. V dropped 8 bases and J dropped 4 bases, with 11 bases sitting between them. CDR3 in DNA: TGTGCCAGCGGGGCCCCGGTCACTGAAGCTTTCTTT. Translating gives CASGAPVTEAFF.

This clonotype was seen a few times. This chain links TRBV5-6 with TRBJ2-1, with 7 bases matching TRBD2. Per the germline V gene, CDR1 is SGHDT and CDR2 is YYEEEE. V dropped 1 base and J dropped 8; count of bases not matched to a gene: 9. The CDR3 totals 15 residues. The CDR3 DNA follows: TGTGCCAGCAGCTTGTGGGACTATCGAGGAGATGAGCAGTTCTTC. This codes for CASSLWDYRGDEQFF.

V is TRBV27 and J is TRBJ2-1, with 8 bases lining up with TRBD2. The germline V gene has CDR1 MNHEY and CDR2 SMNVEV (reference sequence). This CDR3 contains 17 residues. Unmatched junction bases numbered 11, after V lost 3 bases and J lost 4 bases. Here the CDR3 reads CASSFDAGGGTYNEQFF. The CDR3 nucleotides are TGTGCCAGCAGTTTCGATGCGGGAGGAGGGACTTACAATGAGCAGTTCTTC.

This clonotype was seen repeatedly, ten times or more. V is TRBV7-2 and J is TRBJ2-2; 8 positions agree with TRBD1. The CDR3 totals 17 residues. J gave up 4 bases and V 4 bases, and 11 bases lay outside the gene matches. The V gene's germline CDR1 is SGHTA and CDR2 FQGNSA. CDR3 loop: CASSWLAGQGGTGELFF. The CDR3 DNA sequence: TGTGCCAGCAGCTGGCTTGCTGGACAGGGAGGCACCGGGGAGCTGTTTTTT.

The CDR3 sequence is CASSQVQHYGYTF. DNA of the CDR3: TGCGCCAGCAGCCAAGTTCAGCACTATGGCTACACCTTC. This chain connects TRBV4-1 to TRBJ1-2; D not resolved. Germline assignment: CDR1 MGHRA and CDR2 YSYEKL. This CDR3 spans 13 amino acids. V was pared by 1 base and J by 3 bases, with 6 bases between.

This clonotype was seen a handful of times. V gene TRBV29-1 combines with J gene TRBJ2-7, with a possible D match to TRBD1 (5 bases). CDR1 and CDR2 from the germline V gene are SQVTM and ANQGSEA. V lost 5 bases to trimming and J lost 4 bases, with 15 bases between them. The length of the CDR3 is 13 residues. Here the CDR3 reads CSVRGRFLYEQYF. CDR3 DNA sequence: TGCAGCGTTAGGGGCAGGTTCCTTTACGAGCAGTACTTC.